Included here is one TCR beta chain sequence, with context. This clonotype came up many times. The specificity of this receptor is unknown. Within one base of it there is no much larger clone, and no base qualities were kept. Clipping removes 0 bases from V and 2 bases from J, with 5 as the unmatched junction base count. Looking up the germline V gene (reference sequence) yields CDR1 DFQATT and CDR2 SNEGSKA. There are 16 amino acids in the CDR3, from cysteine to phenylalanine inclusive. Of the read, only the CDR3 DNA is kept; its 48 bases are in frame from base 1. These data come from a study of T cells in Graves' hyperthyroidism and ophthalmopathy (dated by TCRdb to between 2019 and 2020). Turning to the overall study: Peripheral blood samples were taken at the time of initial diagnosis, prior to any treatment. After blood sampling, hyperthyroidism patients were treated with methimazole at a starting dose of 30 mg daily, and ophthalmopathy patients were treated with high-dose intravenous methylprednisolone. TCR Vbeta CDR3 sequencing of approximately 140 peripheral blood samples (under 45 ophthalmopathy, 75 hyperthyroidism and about 17 progressor patients) is reported in the paper. An independent validation cohort of about 19 hyperthyroidism patients and approximately 15 patients who later progressed to ophthalmopathy tested prospective prediction of ophthalmopathy. In addition, the study compared T-cell repertoires in thyroid tissue and in blood from five or six Graves' hyperthyroidism patients. The approximately 100 discovery patients were randomly split 7:3 into training and test sets. TCR V-J signatures able to tell the groups apart were searched for in a discovery cohort of 100 patients, of whom over 40 had Graves' ophthalmopathy and around 58 had stable Graves' hyperthyroidism.

Amplification of TCR beta CDR3 regions was carried out from RNA transcripts. For the first round of RT-PCR on the TCR CDR3, the HTBI primer set was used together with the Qiagen OneStep RT-PCR kit. The libraries were constructed in a second round of multiplex PCR and then size-selected and purified. Sequencing of the libraries was done on an Illumina HiSeq2000 using paired-end 100 bp reads. Per the authors' processing: SOAPnuke was used to process the raw data, removing reads that contained adapters or uncalled bases, had a mean Phred below 15, or lacked an exact match to the constant primer or identifier. High-quality paired reads were merged with COPE v1.2.5, and unique nucleotide sequences were defined as clonotypes. MiTCR v1.1 was used to align clonotypes to the IMGT TRBV, TRBD and TRBJ reference segments. Only V-J combinations with frequency above 0.0001, covering 99.2% of repertoires, were analysed. A TCS score was defined as the ratio of F50 (clonal expansion) to E x V (chaos), with BLOSUM62-based TCRdist applied between CDR3 peptides within each V-J. Welch's t-statistics and random forest reduced 514 V-J features to 13, which were used in a naive Bayes classifier (R e1071). Starting from the raw public reads, TCRdb applied fastp trimming at Q25, assembled clones with MiXCR and retained in-frame beta chains. Identical CDR3 protein sequences are pooled into one entry, listed with their most common genes and DNA. The V and J calls reflect TCRdb's pipeline rather than the authors' work. Here the sample has 500,000 to 750,000 distinct CDR3 sequences; 15% to 19% occur a single time. Together, the top ten hold around 6.6% of the sample.

The study at large found these results: A 13 V-J signature model separated ophthalmopathy from stable hyperthyroidism, with 87.88% sensitivity and about 81% specificity in cross-validation and 80%/75% in testing. Most expanded thyroid clonotypes (frequency above 0.001) were also found in blood, which suggests that blood repertoires may mirror thyroid immune responses. Sample size was not statistically predetermined, and investigators were not blinded to group allocation. During validation, the model predicted progression to ophthalmopathy a median of roughly 7.1 months ahead of onset, with roughly 65% sensitivity and around 73% specificity.

A patient counted as having stable Graves' hyperthyroidism if no progression to ophthalmopathy occurred over 18 months of follow-up. Hyperthyroidism patients were newly diagnosed, had a disease duration of under 2 months, and were aged 18 to 65 years. Patients with uncontrolled infections, other autoimmune diseases, pregnancy or lactation were excluded. Clinical symptoms, serum thyroxine and TRAb, thyroid ultrasound, and orbital computed tomography formed the basis for the diagnoses. Ficoll-Paque density gradient centrifugation was used to isolate PBMCs from about 9 ml of fresh peripheral blood. Total RNA was extracted with Trizol reagent, and quality was checked on an Agilent 2100 Bioanalyzer.

Recombination linked TRBV20-1 to TRBJ2-1, with 9 bases matching TRBD2. The sample comprised blood. The clonotype originates from a woman in her twenties or thirties with Graves' hyperthyroidism. CDR3 loop: CSARDLAGATYNEQFF. The nucleotides read TGCAGTGCTAGAGATTTAGCGGGAGCGACCTACAATGAGCAGTTCTTC.